One sample yielded the 30 T cell receptor beta chains listed below, sequenced in a study of neurological immune-mediated disorders. TCRdb fed the 5' RACE reads into MiXCR, producing one record per CDR3 protein. The sample carries roughly 50,000 distinct CDR3 sequences, roughly 4% recorded once. The sequencing sample was made of PBMCs. These TCRs come from a woman between 55 and 75 years old with multiple sclerosis.

There are a few counts of this clonotype. In DNA, the CDR3 is TGTGCCAGCAGCTTTGGCCTCCTTTTAGCGGGAGCAGGCGAAGAGACCCAGTACTTC. Its translation: CASSFGLLLAGAGEETQYF. The chain employs TRBV5-8 and TRBJ2-5, with TRBD2 matching 9 bases. After removal of 2 bases from V and 3 bases from J, the junction contained 17 bases not matched to a gene. Germline-derived CDR1 and CDR2 are SGHTS and YDEGEE. The CDR3 is 19 residues long.

V and J are TRBV20-1 and TRBJ2-5; no clear D. Germline V lookup: CDR1 DFQATT, CDR2 SNEGSKA (reference sequence). V lost 0 bases and J lost 5, with 13 bases in between. This CDR3 region has 14 residues. CDR3 amino acids: CSARDRASTETQYF. Written as DNA, the CDR3 is TGCAGTGCTAGAGACCGGGCCTCAACGGAGACCCAGTACTTC.

The chain combines TRBV19 with TRBJ2-2; TRBD1 is a possible D gene (5 bases). With 6 bases removed from V and 3 bases from J, the gap between germline ends came to 14 bases. Germline V CDR1 and CDR2: LNHDA, SQIVND (reference sequence). The CDR3 runs 15 residues. This CDR3 is CASSPGAGYTGELFF. CDR3 sequence (DNA): TGTGCCAGTAGCCCTGGGGCAGGGTACACCGGGGAGCTGTTTTTT.

The chain links TRBV15 to TRBJ2-2; 8 nucleotides match TRBD1. CDR3 length: 14 residues. The trim removed 4 bases at V and 4 bases at J, leaving 2 bases unmatched. Looked up from germline, CDR1 is LNHNV and CDR2 is YYDKDF (reference sequence). The CDR3 loop reads CATSMTGVTGELFF. The CDR3 DNA sequence: TGTGCCACCAGCATGACAGGGGTCACCGGGGAGCTGTTTTTT.

This clonotype occurred many times. The rearrangement links TRBV28 to TRBJ2-7; tentative D call: TRBD1 (6 bases). Trimming pared 4 bases from V and 2 bases from J, leaving 12 bases between. The CDR3 has 14 amino acids. CDR1 is MDHEN and CDR2 is SYDVKM in the germline V gene. The CDR3, as DNA: TGTGCCAGCAGTTCCTCGGACAGCACCTACGAGCAGTACTTC. Amino acid sequence: CASSSSDSTYEQYF.

This clonotype was recorded many times. The rearrangement joins TRBV20-1 to TRBJ1-5, with D unclear. Trimming took 2 bases from V and 1 from J, leaving 9 bases between them. Per germline, CDR1 DFQATT and CDR2 SNEGSKA (reference sequence). This CDR3 is built from 14 residues. For the CDR3, the DNA is TGCAGTGCTAGAAGTGGGGTGAGCAATCAGCCCCAGCATTTT. As protein: CSARSGVSNQPQHF.

This clonotype was recorded many times. The rearrangement links TRBV28 to TRBJ2-7; D is tentatively TRBD1 or TRBD2 (5 bases each). Trimming took off 5 bases at V and 4 bases at J, with 18 bases between the two ends. Germline values: CDR1 MDHEN, CDR2 SYDVKM. This CDR3 has 15 amino acids. CDR3 DNA sequence: TGTGCCAGCAGTCTAGGGGACGGTCGTGGGTACGAGCAGTACTTC. Its protein is CASSLGDGRGYEQYF.

There are many counts of this clonotype. The chain combines TRBV4-3 with TRBJ2-3; D not resolved. Trimming left V 0 bases short and J 2 bases short, with 6 bases between. Per germline, CDR1 LGHNA and CDR2 YSLEER. This CDR3 has 14 amino acids. The CDR3 bases are TGCGCCAGCAGCCAAGATCGGTCCACAGATACGCAGTATTTT. Translating it yields CASSQDRSTDTQYF.

The chain employs TRBV12-3 or TRBV12-4 and TRBJ1-1, with a possible D match to TRBD1 (5 bases). The V gene lost 7 bases and the J gene lost 4 bases, with 13 bases spanning the gap. The CDR3 is made up of 13 amino acids. The CDR3, as DNA: TGTGCCAGCATTTGGGGGTCGTCCACTGAAGCTTTCTTT. Protein sequence: CASIWGSSTEAFF.

Only a few counts were recorded for this clonotype. The chain recombines TRBV6-5 with TRBJ2-7, with D perhaps matching TRBD1 or TRBD2 (5 bases each). The V end was cut by 6 bases, the J end by 3 bases, with 9 bases between. The CDR3 length is 12 residues. Germline values: CDR1 MNHEY, CDR2 SVGAGI. CDR3 nucleotides: TGTGCCAGCAGCGGGACGCACTACGAGCAGTACTTC. Translation gives CASSGTHYEQYF.

This clonotype was counted ten times or more. The chain couples TRBV6-2 or TRBV6-3 to TRBJ2-7; D might be TRBD2 (5 bases). Germline V gene lookup returns CDR1 MNHEY and CDR2 SVGEGT. The germline V and J ends were trimmed by 4 bases and 5 bases, with 15 bases remaining between them. The CDR3 has 14 amino acids. CDR3 bases: TGTGCCAGCAGTTCCATCGTATCGGGGAACGAGCAGTACTTC. Translating gives CASSSIVSGNEQYF.

This clonotype showed up many times. The chain is built from TRBV20-1 and TRBJ2-1; 12 bases agree with TRBD2. V trimming: 4 bases; J trimming: 8 bases; junction bases outside the gene matches: 9. This CDR3 contains 15 residues. The germline V gene has CDR1 DFQATT and CDR2 SNEGSKA (reference sequence). CDR3 sequence: CSAISTSGRGDEQFF. The CDR3 DNA sequence: TGCAGTGCTATTTCGACTAGCGGGAGAGGAGATGAGCAGTTCTTC.

This clonotype was detected ten times or more. The junction and the germline gene differ at one end; a read error may be behind it. The rearrangement joins TRBV7-3 to TRBJ1-6; D is uncertain. The germline CDR1 and CDR2 sequences are SGHTA and FQGTGA. CDR3 length: 14 residues. In nucleotides, the CDR3 is TGTGCCAGCAGTTCGGAGGGTAGTGATTCACCCCTCAACTTT. Encoded protein: CASSSEGSDSPLNF.

This clonotype appeared many times. The J gene is TRBJ1-6, the V gene TRBV6-5; no firm D call. V shed 8 bases and J shed 4 bases, with 15 bases lying between them. The CDR3 consists of 15 residues. Germline V gene data show CDR1 as MNHEY and CDR2 as SVGAGI. The CDR3 loop is CASGSTTGYNSPLHF. The CDR3 nucleotides read TGTGCCAGCGGGTCCACGACGGGGTATAATTCACCCCTCCACTTT.

Ten or more counts support this clonotype. The chain recombines TRBV7-9 with TRBJ1-1; no reliable D call. The germline V and J ends were trimmed by 7 bases and 4 bases, with 16 bases remaining between them. CDR1 is SEHNR, CDR2 FQNEAQ, per germline (reference sequence). The CDR3 totals 14 residues. CDR3 DNA sequence: TGTGCCAGCACTCAGGACTCTCGGAGCACTGAAGCTTTCTTT. Translated, it gives CASTQDSRSTEAFF.

This clonotype was recorded a few times. The CDR3 DNA follows: TGCGCCAGCAGCTTGACGGCAACTAATGAAAAACTGTTTTTT. Translating gives CASSLTATNEKLFF. This chain connects TRBV5-1 to TRBJ1-4, with D hard to call. Trimming took off 1 base at V and 0 bases at J, with 4 bases between the two ends. CDR1 and CDR2 from the germline V gene are SGHRS and YFSETQ. The CDR3 is made up of 14 amino acids.

This clonotype has at least ten counts. J is TRBJ1-2 and V is TRBV5-1; D uncertain. CDR3 size: 14 residues. Trimming pared 2 bases from V and 4 bases from J, leaving 12 bases between. Germline V CDR1 and CDR2: SGHRS, YFSETQ. The CDR3 spells CASSFAPDAYGYTF. Here the CDR3 DNA reads TGCGCCAGCAGCTTTGCACCAGACGCCTATGGCTACACCTTC.

This clonotype was picked up many times. The rearrangement joins TRBV7-3 to TRBJ2-3; 12 positions match TRBD2. Looked up from germline, CDR1 is SGHTA and CDR2 is FQGTGA. The CDR3 is made up of 19 amino acids. Trimming at V came to 0 bases and at J to 7 bases, leaving 14 bases not matched to a gene. DNA for the CDR3: TGTGCCAGCAGCTTAACAGCTTCCCCTCTAGCGGGGGGGAAAAATACGCAGTATTTT. Translating it yields CASSLTASPLAGGKNTQYF.

This clonotype was seen a handful of times. The rearrangement links TRBV6-5 to TRBJ2-3; D is possibly TRBD1 or TRBD2 (6 bases each). The CDR3 has 14 amino acids. Germline CDR1 reads MNHEY; CDR2 reads SVGAGI. V was pared by 2 bases and J by 6 bases, with 12 bases between. The CDR3 region is CASSYKGGSDTQYF. CDR3 in DNA: TGTGCCAGCAGTTACAAGGGGGGAAGCGATACGCAGTATTTT.

This chain joins TRBV6-2 or TRBV6-3 and TRBJ2-7; D ambiguous. From germline, CDR1 is MNHEY and CDR2 SVGEGT. The CDR3 covers 13 residues. V gave up 0 bases and J gave up 3 bases, with 6 bases separating them. The CDR3 region has the DNA TGTGCCAGCAGTTACTCGTTACGCTACGAGCAGTACTTC. It translates to CASSYSLRYEQYF.

This clonotype was counted many times. This sequence joins TRBV3-1 and TRBJ2-1; D is ambiguous. Germline CDR1 and CDR2: LGHDT and YNNKEL (reference sequence). Trimming cost V 7 bases and J 6 bases, with 13 bases left between them. This CDR3 has 13 amino acids. The CDR3 DNA is TGTGCCAGCATGGCTCTCGCGAGCAATGAGCAGTTCTTC. Translation gives CASMALASNEQFF.

This clonotype has at least ten counts. The genes are TRBV28 and TRBJ2-5, with 8 bases that match TRBD2. This CDR3 comprises 12 residues. With V trimmed by 7 bases and J by 3 bases, 1 base remained unmatched. Germline V gene sequence: CDR1 MDHEN, CDR2 SYDVKM. The CDR3 reads CASKAGEETQYF. CDR3 DNA sequence: TGTGCCAGCAAAGCGGGGGAAGAGACCCAGTACTTC.

By share of the sample, this clonotype is medium-sized. The rearrangement uses TRBV20-1 and TRBJ2-3, with D unclear. The CDR3 has 14 residues. Germline V gene lookup returns CDR1 DFQATT and CDR2 SNEGSKA (reference sequence). Trimming removed 0 bases at V and 2 bases at J, with 9 bases between. The CDR3 spells CSARERAATDTQYF. In nucleotides, the CDR3 is TGCAGTGCTAGAGAAAGGGCCGCCACAGATACGCAGTATTTT.

This clonotype came up many times. This chain connects TRBV5-1 to TRBJ1-2, with 7 bases that match TRBD1. Looked up from germline, CDR1 is SGHRS and CDR2 is YFSETQ. The CDR3 has 15 residues. Unmatched junction bases numbered 10, after V lost 4 bases and J lost 4 bases. CDR3 bases: TGCGCCAGCAGCCCCTCGGGCCAGGGGGGCTATGGCTACACCTTC. It yields the protein CASSPSGQGGYGYTF.

This clonotype was observed a handful of times. The rearrangement links TRBV29-1 to TRBJ2-1, with D hard to call. Per germline, CDR1 SQVTM and CDR2 ANQGSEA. Trimming pared 6 bases from V and 4 bases from J, leaving 10 bases between. The CDR3 loop spans 12 amino acids. CDR3 loop: CSVVPPYNEQFF. For the CDR3, the DNA is TGCAGCGTCGTGCCCCCATACAATGAGCAGTTCTTC.

This clonotype was seen many times. J is TRBJ2-1 and V is TRBV7-2, with TRBD2 identical over 12 bases. Looked up from germline, CDR1 is SGHTA and CDR2 is FQGNSA. There are 16 residues in the CDR3. V trimming: 4 bases; J trimming: 4 bases; junction bases outside the gene matches: 5. CDR3 residues: CASSSWTSGDYNEQFF. In DNA, the CDR3 is TGTGCCAGCAGCTCGTGGACTAGCGGGGATTACAATGAGCAGTTCTTC.

The genes are TRBV11-3 and TRBJ2-1; D gene ambiguous. Germline loops: CDR1 SGHNT, CDR2 YENEEA. The CDR3 contains 16 residues. With 0 bases removed from V and 7 bases from J, the gap between germline ends came to 16 bases. The CDR3 loop is CASSLDRSGTANEQFF. CDR3 coding DNA: TGTGCCAGCAGCTTAGATAGGTCTGGTACCGCAAATGAGCAGTTCTTC.

This clonotype was counted many times. V usage is TRBV7-2 and J usage is TRBJ2-1; D ambiguous. CDR1 is SGHTA, CDR2 FQGNSA, per germline. Trimming pared 1 base from V and 6 bases from J, leaving 10 bases between. The CDR3 totals 14 residues. CDR3 sequence reads: CASSLVGLGNEQFF. The DNA of the CDR3 is TGTGCCAGCAGCTTAGTGGGCCTGGGCAATGAGCAGTTCTTC.

This clonotype was recorded at least ten times. The CDR3 coding sequence is TGCAGCGTGGTCGGTTTAGATACGCAGTATTTT. This sequence encodes CSVVGLDTQYF. The rearrangement links TRBV29-1 to TRBJ2-3; D ambiguous. Germline V gives CDR1 SQVTM, CDR2 ANQGSEA. The ends were cut back, 6 bases at V and 5 bases at J, with 9 bases in the middle. This CDR3 comprises 11 residues.

This clonotype was counted many times. The chain combines TRBV28 with TRBJ2-7, with D possibly matching TRBD2 (6 bases). CDR3 length: 13 amino acids. Germline-derived CDR1 and CDR2 are MDHEN and SYDVKM. The ends were cut back, 6 bases at V and 5 bases at J, with 14 bases in the middle. CDR3 coding DNA: TGTGCCAGCAGGGAGGGTCTCGAAAACGAGCAGTACTTC. It specifies CASREGLENEQYF. Looking up the rest from reference TRBV28 and TRBJ2-7 gives the full variable domain: DVKVTQSSRYLVKRTGEKVFLECVQDMDHENMFWYRQDPGLGLRLIYFSYDVKMKEKGDIPEGYSVSREKKERFSLILESASTNQTSMYLCASREGLENEQYFGPGTRLTVT.